Listed here are 14 T cell receptor beta chains from one sample, sequenced in a study of blood T cell repertoires in COVID-19. Clones were read by immunoSEQ multiplex PCR, and TCRdb kept only the in-frame ones, dropping some. This sample has about 340,000 clones; 65% to 90% occur once, and the top ten carry approximately 4.6%. What was sequenced was PBMCs or T cells enriched from blood (not recorded which). The receptors here all came from a woman between 40 and 50 years old with acute COVID-19.

This chain links TRBV7-9 with TRBJ1-2, with 7 positions matching TRBD1. The germline gives CDR1 SEHNR, CDR2 FQNEAQ (reference sequence). CDR3 length: 13 amino acids. Trimming took 1 base from V and 7 from J; bases not matched to a gene: 3. The CDR3, as DNA: TGTGCCAGCAGCTTAGGAGGGGACAGTGGCTACACCTTC. Translating it yields CASSLGGDSGYTF. The variable domain in full, completed from reference TRBV7-9 and TRBJ1-2, reads DTGVSQNPRHKITKRGQNVTFRCDPISEHNRLYWYRQTLGQGPEFLTYFQNEAQLEKSRLLSDRFSAERPKGSFSTLEIQRTEQGDSAMYLCASSLGGDSGYTFGSGTRLTVV.

The rearrangement uses TRBV24-1 and TRBJ2-1; D possibly corresponds to TRBD1 (5 bases). V was shortened by 0 bases and J by 7 bases, with 12 bases between the two germline ends. The CDR3 has 15 amino acids. The germline gives CDR1 KGHDR, CDR2 SFDVKD. CDR3 protein: CATSDLLAGQNEQFF. Here the CDR3 DNA reads TGTGCCACCAGTGATTTGCTGGCTGGACAAAATGAGCAGTTCTTC.

This chain uses TRBV19 with TRBJ2-5; D is perhaps TRBD1 (7 bases). Deletions cut 5 bases from V and 7 bases from J, with 14 bases between. CDR3 size: 13 residues. In germline, CDR1 is LNHDA, CDR2 SQIVND (reference sequence). The CDR3 region is CASSGGGGVTQYF. CDR3 DNA sequence: TGTGCCAGTAGTGGAGGAGGGGGCGTGACCCAGTACTTC.

This rearrangement joins TRBV6-5 to TRBJ2-7; D perhaps matches TRBD1 (6 bases). V lost 0 bases to trimming and J lost 3 bases, with 6 bases between them. The germline V gene has CDR1 MNHEY and CDR2 SVGAGI. The CDR3 has 13 residues. The chain's CDR3 is CASSYSQGYEQYF. The CDR3 DNA is TGTGCCAGCAGTTACTCACAGGGCTACGAGCAGTACTTC.

The chain's CDR3 is CASSSRTSGYNEQFF. The CDR3 coding sequence is TGTGCCAGCAGCTCCAGGACTAGCGGATACAATGAGCAGTTCTTC. This chain joins TRBV11-2 and TRBJ2-1, with TRBD2 identical over 10 bases. With 4 bases clipped from V and 4 bases from J, the junction kept 4 bases outside the gene matches. Germline assignment: CDR1 SGHAT and CDR2 FQNNGV. CDR3 length: 15 residues.

V usage is TRBV6-2 or TRBV6-3 and J usage is TRBJ2-3; 11 bases are shared with TRBD2. The length of the CDR3 is 15 residues. CDR1 is MNHEY and CDR2 is SVGEGT in the germline V gene. V trimming: 6 bases; J trimming: 3 bases; junction bases outside the gene matches: 5. CDR3 sequence: CASSLAGGGTDTQYF. CDR3 DNA: TGTGCCAGCAGCCTAGCGGGAGGAGGAACAGATACGCAGTATTTT.

This clone was found once. The V and J genes are TRBV28 and TRBJ2-1; 14 bases map to TRBD2. Trimming removed 7 bases from V and 7 bases from J; junction bases left unmatched: 12. The germline V gene has CDR1 MDHEN and CDR2 SYDVKM. CDR3 size: 17 residues. For the CDR3, the DNA is TGTGCCAGCACCCGGGCTAGGGGACTAGCGGGAGTGAATGAGCAGTTCTTC. It specifies CASTRARGLAGVNEQFF.

The chain employs TRBV21-1 and TRBJ2-1; the table gives TRBD2 as D, unverified against the DNA. TRBV21-1 counts as a pseudogene. The CDR3 totals 13 residues. CDR3: CASSKSLSDEQFF. Here the CDR3 DNA reads TGTGCCAGCAGCAAATCACTATCTGATGAGCAGTTCTTC.

The genes are TRBV28 and TRBJ1-2, with D perhaps TRBD1 (5 bases). CDR3 size: 13 residues. V dropped 5 bases and J dropped 4 bases, with 11 bases sitting between them. Germline CDR1 and CDR2: MDHEN and SYDVKM. The CDR3 sequence is CASSGRVGYGYTF. CDR3 DNA: TGTGCCAGCAGTGGCAGGGTAGGCTATGGCTACACCTTC.

The chain links TRBV7-9 to TRBJ2-3; TRBD2 matches 9 bases. The germline V gene encodes CDR1 SEHNR and CDR2 FQNEAQ (reference sequence). The junction had 5 bases not matched to a gene; V was cut back by 2 bases and J by 2 bases. The CDR3 is 16 amino acids. The CDR3 here is CASSLNLAGATDTQYF. In DNA form, the CDR3 reads TGTGCCAGCAGCTTAAACTTAGCGGGGGCCACAGATACGCAGTATTTT.

V is TRBV6-1 and J is TRBJ2-5; perhaps TRBD2 as D (5 bases). Germline V lookup: CDR1 MNHNS, CDR2 SASEGT. The CDR3 has 15 residues. Trimming pared 2 bases from V and 5 bases from J, leaving 15 bases between. The CDR3 DNA is TGTGCCAGCAGTGAACGGTGGGGTAGAGGGGAGACCCAGTACTTC. It translates to CASSERWGRGETQYF.

The chain combines TRBV6-5 with TRBJ1-2; D perhaps matches TRBD1 (5 bases). CDR1 is MNHEY, CDR2 SVGAGI, per germline. The CDR3 runs 14 residues. V dropped 5 bases and J dropped 2 bases, with 12 bases sitting between them. The CDR3 DNA reads as TGTGCCAGCAGTACGGGGGGTCGAAACTATGGCTACACCTTC. This translates into CASSTGGRNYGYTF.

The chain combines TRBV2 with TRBJ2-7, with TRBD1 matching 9 bases. The J segment lost 6 bases and the V segment lost 1 base, leaving 10 bases of the junction unmatched. Germline CDR1 and CDR2: SNHLY and FYNNEI. The CDR3 totals 16 residues. In nucleotides, the CDR3 is TGTGCCAGCAGTGAAGGTCCCCCCGGGACAGGGTTCGAGCAGTACTTC. Amino acids: CASSEGPPGTGFEQYF. The whole variable domain, filled in from reference TRBV2 and TRBJ2-7, reads EPEVTQTPSHQVTQMGQEVILRCVPISNHLYFYWYRQILGQKVEFLVSFYNNEISEKSEIFDDQFSVERPDGSNFTLKIRSTKLEDSAMYFCASSEGPPGTGFEQYFGPGTRLTVT.

The J gene is TRBJ1-6, the V gene TRBV9; weak D call: TRBD1 (6 bases). V was pared by 2 bases and J by 10 bases, with 13 bases between. The CDR3 has 14 residues. Germline CDR1 and CDR2: SGDLS and YYNGEE. In nucleotides, the CDR3 is TGTGCCAGCAGCGTGGGGGGGGCCGAATCACCCCTCCACTTT. Its protein product is CASSVGGAESPLHF.